This TCR beta chain was profiled in a study of blood T cell repertoires in COVID-19. Study background: The cDNA or gDNA used as material had been derived from T cells, B-cell-depleted T cells, or PBMCs.

In this sample, this clone turned up a few times. In the original workflow: Estimation of nucleated cell counts relied on the amplification of reference gene primers. The table came from immunoSEQ multiplex PCR; TCRdb's copy has only in-frame clones and leaves some out. V, J and clone size were drawn from that table, and D and trimming were deduced from the DNA. The sample includes about 480,000 clones, more than 85% of them seen just once. The CDR3 covers 15 residues. Germline values: CDR1 SGHRS, CDR2 YFSETQ. Deletions cut 4 bases from V and 2 bases from J, with 14 bases between. The gene calls are TRBV5-1 and TRBJ2-3, with a possible D match to TRBD1 (7 bases). This receptor was identified in a woman aged 60-75 years who had recovered from COVID-19. Specimen: PBMCs or T cells enriched from blood (not recorded which). The CDR3 sequence: CASSLEGQNTDTQYF. CDR3 sequence (DNA): TGCGCCAGCAGCCTGGAGGGACAGAACACAGATACGCAGTATTTT.